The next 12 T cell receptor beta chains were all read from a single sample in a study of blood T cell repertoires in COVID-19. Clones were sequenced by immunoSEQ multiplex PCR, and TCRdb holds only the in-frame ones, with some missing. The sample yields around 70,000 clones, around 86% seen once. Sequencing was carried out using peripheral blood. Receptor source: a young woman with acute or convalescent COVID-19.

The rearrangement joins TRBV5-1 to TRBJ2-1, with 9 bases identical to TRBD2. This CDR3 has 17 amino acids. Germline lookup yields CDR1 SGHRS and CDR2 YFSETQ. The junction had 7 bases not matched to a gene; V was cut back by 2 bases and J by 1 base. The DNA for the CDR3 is TGCGCCAGCAGCTTACGAAGCGCGGGAGGGTCCTACAATGAGCAGTTCTTC. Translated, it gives CASSLRSAGGSYNEQFF.

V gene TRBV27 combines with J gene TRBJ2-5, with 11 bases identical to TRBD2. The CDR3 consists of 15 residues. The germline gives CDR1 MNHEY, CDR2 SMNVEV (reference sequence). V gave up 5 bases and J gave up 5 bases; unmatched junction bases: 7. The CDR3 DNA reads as TGTGCCAGCAGTCATAGCGGGAGGGCCGGGGAGACCCAGTACTTC. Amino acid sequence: CASSHSGRAGETQYF.

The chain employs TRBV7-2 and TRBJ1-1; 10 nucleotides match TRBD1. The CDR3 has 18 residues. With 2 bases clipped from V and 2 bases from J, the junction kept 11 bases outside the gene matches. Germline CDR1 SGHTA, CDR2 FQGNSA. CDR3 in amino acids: CASSLYRQGAISNTEAFF. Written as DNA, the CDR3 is TGTGCCAGCAGCTTATACCGACAGGGGGCTATCAGTAACACTGAAGCTTTCTTT.

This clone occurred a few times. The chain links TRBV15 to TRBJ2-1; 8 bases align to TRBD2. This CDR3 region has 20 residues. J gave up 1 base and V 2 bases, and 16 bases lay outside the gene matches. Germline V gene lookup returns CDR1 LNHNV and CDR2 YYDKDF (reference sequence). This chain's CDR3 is CATSRSPSKFSSGSYNEQFF. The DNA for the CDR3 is TGTGCCACCAGCAGATCCCCCAGCAAGTTTTCTAGCGGGTCCTACAATGAGCAGTTCTTC.

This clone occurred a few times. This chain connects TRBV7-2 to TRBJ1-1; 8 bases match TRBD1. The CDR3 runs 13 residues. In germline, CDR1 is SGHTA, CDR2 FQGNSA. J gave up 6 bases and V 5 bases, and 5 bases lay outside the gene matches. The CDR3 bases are TGTGCCAGCAGCGTGACAGGGGCCGCTGAAGCTTTCTTT. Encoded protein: CASSVTGAAEAFF.

DNA for the CDR3: TGTGCCAGCAGTTCAAGGCTAGCGGGACTCTACGAGCAGTACTTC. Residues: CASSSRLAGLYEQYF. The chain carries TRBV6-5 and TRBJ2-7; 9 bases line up with TRBD2. Germline lookup yields CDR1 MNHEY and CDR2 SVGAGI. This CDR3 has 15 residues. V gave up 4 bases and J gave up 3 bases; unmatched junction bases: 7.

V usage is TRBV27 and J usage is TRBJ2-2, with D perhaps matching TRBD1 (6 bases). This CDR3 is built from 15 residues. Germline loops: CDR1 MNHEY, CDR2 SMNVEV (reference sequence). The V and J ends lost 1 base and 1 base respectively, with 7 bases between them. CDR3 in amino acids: CASSLWTENTGELFF. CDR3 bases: TGTGCCAGCAGTTTATGGACAGAGAACACCGGGGAGCTGTTTTTT.

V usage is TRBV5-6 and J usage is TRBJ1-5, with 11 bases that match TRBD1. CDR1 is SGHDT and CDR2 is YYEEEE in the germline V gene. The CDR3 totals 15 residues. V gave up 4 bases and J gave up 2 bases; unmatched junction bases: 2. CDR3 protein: CASSRTGGGNQPQHF. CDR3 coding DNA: TGTGCCAGCAGCCGGACAGGGGGCGGCAATCAGCCCCAGCATTTT.

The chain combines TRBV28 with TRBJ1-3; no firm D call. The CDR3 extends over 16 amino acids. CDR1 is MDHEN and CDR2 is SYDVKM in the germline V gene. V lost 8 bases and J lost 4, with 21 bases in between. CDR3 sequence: CASGLPGYKSGNTIYF. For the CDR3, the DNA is TGTGCCAGCGGTCTTCCGGGTTACAAGTCCGGAAACACCATATATTTT.

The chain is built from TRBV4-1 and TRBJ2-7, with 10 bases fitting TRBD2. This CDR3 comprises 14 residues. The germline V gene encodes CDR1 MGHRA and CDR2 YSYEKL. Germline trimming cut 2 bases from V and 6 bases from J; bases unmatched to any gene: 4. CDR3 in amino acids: CASSQLAGVVEQYF. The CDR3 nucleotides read TGCGCCAGCAGCCAACTAGCGGGAGTGGTCGAGCAGTACTTC.

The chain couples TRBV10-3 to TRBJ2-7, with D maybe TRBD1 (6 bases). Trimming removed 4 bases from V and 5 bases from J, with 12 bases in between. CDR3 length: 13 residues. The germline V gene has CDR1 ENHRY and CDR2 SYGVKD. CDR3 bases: TGTGCCATCAGTGGGCAGGGGAACGACGAGCAGTACTTC. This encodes CAISGQGNDEQYF.

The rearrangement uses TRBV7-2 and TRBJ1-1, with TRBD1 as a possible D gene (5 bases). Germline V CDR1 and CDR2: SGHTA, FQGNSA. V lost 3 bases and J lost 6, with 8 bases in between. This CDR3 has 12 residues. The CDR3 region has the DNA TGTGCCAGCAGCTTCAGGGTTTCTGAAGCTTTCTTT. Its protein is CASSFRVSEAFF.